Sequencing of this T cell receptor (beta chain) was carried out in a study of blood T cell repertoires in COVID-19. The table came from immunoSEQ multiplex PCR; TCRdb's copy has only in-frame clones and leaves some out. The sample gives about 36,000 clones, roughly 77% of which show up once; around 42% is in the top ten. V dropped 7 bases and J dropped 0 bases, with 11 bases sitting between them. This CDR3 comprises 15 residues. Germline lookup yields CDR1 KGHDR and CDR2 SFDVKD. Sequenced material: peripheral blood. This clonotype originated in a human donor in a cohort sampled during active or convalescent COVID-19. The donor label of this sample is uncertain. The V call is TRBV24-1, the J call TRBJ2-2; tentatively, D is TRBD2 (5 bases). The CDR3 protein is CATREDRANTGELFF. DNA for the CDR3: TGTGCCACCAGGGAGGACCGTGCGAACACCGGGGAGCTGTTTTTT.